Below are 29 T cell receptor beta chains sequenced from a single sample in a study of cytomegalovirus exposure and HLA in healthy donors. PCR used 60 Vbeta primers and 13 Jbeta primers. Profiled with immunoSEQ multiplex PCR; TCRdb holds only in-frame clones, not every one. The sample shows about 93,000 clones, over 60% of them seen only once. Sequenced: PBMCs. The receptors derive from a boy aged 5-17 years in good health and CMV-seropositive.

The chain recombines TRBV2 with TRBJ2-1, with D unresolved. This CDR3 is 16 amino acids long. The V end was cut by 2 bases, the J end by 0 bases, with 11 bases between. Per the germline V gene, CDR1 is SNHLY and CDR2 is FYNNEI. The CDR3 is CASSERERSSYNEQFF. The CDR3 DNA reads TGTGCCAGCAGTGAAAGAGAGAGGAGCTCCTACAATGAGCAGTTCTTC.

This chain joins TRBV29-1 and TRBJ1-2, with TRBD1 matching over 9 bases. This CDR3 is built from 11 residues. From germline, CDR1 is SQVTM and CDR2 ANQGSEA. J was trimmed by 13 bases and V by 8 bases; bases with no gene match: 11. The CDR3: CSTGTGTDLTF. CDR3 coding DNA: TGCAGCACGGGGACAGGGACCGATCTCACCTTC.

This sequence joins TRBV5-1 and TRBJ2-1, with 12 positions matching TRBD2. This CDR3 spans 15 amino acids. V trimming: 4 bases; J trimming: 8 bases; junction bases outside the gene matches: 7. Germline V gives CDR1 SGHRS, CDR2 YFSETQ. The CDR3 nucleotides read TGCGCCAGCAGCCTCCTAGCGGGAGGGCCAGATGAGCAGTTCTTC. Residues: CASSLLAGGPDEQFF.

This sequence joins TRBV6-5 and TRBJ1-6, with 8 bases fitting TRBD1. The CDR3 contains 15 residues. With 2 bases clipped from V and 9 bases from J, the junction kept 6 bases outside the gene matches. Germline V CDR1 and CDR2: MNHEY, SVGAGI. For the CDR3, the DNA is TGTGCCAGCAGTTACGCCAGACAGGGGATTTCACCCCTCCACTTT. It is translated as CASSYARQGISPLHF.

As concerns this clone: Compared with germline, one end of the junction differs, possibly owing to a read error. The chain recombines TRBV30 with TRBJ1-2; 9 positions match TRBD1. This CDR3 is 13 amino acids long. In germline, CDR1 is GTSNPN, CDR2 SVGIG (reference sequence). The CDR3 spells CAWSHTGGGGYPF. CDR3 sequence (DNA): TGTGCCTGGAGTCACACAGGGGGCGGCGGCTACCCCTTC.

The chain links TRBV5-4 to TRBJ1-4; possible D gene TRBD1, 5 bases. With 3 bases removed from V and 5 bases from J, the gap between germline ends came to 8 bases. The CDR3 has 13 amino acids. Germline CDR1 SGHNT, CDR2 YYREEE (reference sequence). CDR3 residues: CASSYGGNEKLFF. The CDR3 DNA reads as TGTGCCAGCAGCTACGGGGGAAATGAAAAACTGTTTTTT.

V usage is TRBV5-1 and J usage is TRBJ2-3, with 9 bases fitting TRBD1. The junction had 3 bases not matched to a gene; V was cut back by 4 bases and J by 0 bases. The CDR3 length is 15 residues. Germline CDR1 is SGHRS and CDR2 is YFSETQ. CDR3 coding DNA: TGCGCCAGCAGCACTGGGACAGGGAGCACAGATACGCAGTATTTT. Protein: CASSTGTGSTDTQYF.

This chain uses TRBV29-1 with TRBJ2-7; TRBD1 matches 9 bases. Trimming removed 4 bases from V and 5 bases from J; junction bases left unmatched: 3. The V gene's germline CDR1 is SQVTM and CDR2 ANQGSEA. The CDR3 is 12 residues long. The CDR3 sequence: CSVGTGDHEQYF. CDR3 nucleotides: TGCAGCGTTGGGACAGGGGACCACGAGCAGTACTTC.

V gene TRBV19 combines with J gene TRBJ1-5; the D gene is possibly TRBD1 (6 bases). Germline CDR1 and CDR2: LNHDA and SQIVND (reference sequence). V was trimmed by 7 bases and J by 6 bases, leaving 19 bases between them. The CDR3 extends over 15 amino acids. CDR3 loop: CASNEGQWAGQPQHF. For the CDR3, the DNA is TGTGCCAGTAATGAGGGACAATGGGCCGGTCAGCCCCAGCATTTT.

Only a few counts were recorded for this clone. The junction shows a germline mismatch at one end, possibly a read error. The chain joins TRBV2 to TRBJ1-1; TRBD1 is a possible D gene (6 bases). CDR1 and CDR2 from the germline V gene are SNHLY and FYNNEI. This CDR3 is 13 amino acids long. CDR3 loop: CASREGGGTEAFF. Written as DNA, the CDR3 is TGTGCCAGCAGGGAAGGAGGGGGCACTGAAGCTTTCTTT. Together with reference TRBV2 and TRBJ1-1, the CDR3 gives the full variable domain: EPEVTQTPSHQVTQMGQEVILRCVPISNHLYFYWYRQILGQKVEFLVSFYNNEISEKSEIFDDQFSVERPDGSNFTLKIRSTKLEDSAMYFCASREGGGTEAFFGQGTRLTVV.

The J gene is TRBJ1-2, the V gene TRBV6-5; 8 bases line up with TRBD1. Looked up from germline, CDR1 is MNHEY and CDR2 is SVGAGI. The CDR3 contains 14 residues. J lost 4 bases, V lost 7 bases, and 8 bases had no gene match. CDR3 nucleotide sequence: TGTGCCAGCACTCTAGGACAGGGCTTCTATGGCTACACCTTC. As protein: CASTLGQGFYGYTF.

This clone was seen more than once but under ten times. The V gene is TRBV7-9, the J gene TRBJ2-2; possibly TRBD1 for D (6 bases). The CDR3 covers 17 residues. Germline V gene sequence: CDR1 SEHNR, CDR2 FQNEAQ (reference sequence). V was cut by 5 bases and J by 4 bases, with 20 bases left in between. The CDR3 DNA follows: TGTGCCAGCAGCCTCGGGACACCCCGACCTTTCACCGGGGAGCTGTTTTTT. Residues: CASSLGTPRPFTGELFF.

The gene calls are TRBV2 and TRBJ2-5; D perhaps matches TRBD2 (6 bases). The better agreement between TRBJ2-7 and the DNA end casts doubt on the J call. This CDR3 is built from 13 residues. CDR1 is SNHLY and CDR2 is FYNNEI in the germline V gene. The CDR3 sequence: CASRRDVASEQYF. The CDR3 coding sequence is TGTGCCAGCAGGCGGGACGTCGCCTCCGAGCAGTACTTC.

The CDR3 spells CASSSRGTDGYTF. The DNA for the CDR3 is TGTGCCAGCAGCTCAAGGGGGACGGATGGCTACACCTTC. V gene TRBV5-5 combines with J gene TRBJ1-2; tentative D call: TRBD1 (6 bases). V lost 3 bases and J 6 bases, leaving 12 bases between the germline ends. CDR3 length: 13 residues. Germline V lookup: CDR1 SGHKS, CDR2 YYEKEE (reference sequence).

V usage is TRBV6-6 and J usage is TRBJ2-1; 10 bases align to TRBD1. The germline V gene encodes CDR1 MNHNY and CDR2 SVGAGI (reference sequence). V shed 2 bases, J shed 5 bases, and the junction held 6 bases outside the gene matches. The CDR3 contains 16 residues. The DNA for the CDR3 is TGTGCCAGCAGTTACACAGGGACAGGGGACCACAATGAGCAGTTCTTC. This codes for CASSYTGTGDHNEQFF.

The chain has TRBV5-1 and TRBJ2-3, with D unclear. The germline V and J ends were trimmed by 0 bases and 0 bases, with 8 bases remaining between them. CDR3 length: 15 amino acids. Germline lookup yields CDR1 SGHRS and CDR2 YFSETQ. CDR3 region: CASSLDYTSTDTQYF. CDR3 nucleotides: TGCGCCAGCAGCTTGGACTACACTAGCACAGATACGCAGTATTTT.

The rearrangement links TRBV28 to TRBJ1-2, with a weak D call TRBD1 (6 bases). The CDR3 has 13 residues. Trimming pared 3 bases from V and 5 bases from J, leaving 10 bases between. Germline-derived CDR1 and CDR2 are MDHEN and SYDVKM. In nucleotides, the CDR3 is TGTGCCAGCAGTTTGGGGGGGCCTTATGGCTACACCTTC. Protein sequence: CASSLGGPYGYTF.

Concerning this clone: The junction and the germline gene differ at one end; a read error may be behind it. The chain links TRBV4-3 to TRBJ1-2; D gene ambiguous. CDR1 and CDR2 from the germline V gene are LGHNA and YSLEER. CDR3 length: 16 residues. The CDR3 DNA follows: TGCGCCAGCAGTCAAGATTACACAGCAGCTAACTATGGCTACACCTTC. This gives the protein CASSQDYTAANYGYTF.

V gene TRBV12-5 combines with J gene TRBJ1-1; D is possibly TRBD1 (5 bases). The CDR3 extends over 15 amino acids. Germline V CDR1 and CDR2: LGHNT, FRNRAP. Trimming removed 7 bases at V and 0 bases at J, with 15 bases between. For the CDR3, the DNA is TGTGCTAGTGCTTCCCGGATAGGGGTGAACACTGAAGCTTTCTTT. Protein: CASASRIGVNTEAFF.

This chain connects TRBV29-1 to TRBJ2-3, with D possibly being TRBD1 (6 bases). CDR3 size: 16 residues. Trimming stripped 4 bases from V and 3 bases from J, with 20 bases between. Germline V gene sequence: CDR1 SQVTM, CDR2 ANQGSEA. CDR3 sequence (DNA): TGCAGCGTTGTAACGGTTTCCGGACAGACAACAGATACGCAGTATTTT. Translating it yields CSVVTVSGQTTDTQYF.

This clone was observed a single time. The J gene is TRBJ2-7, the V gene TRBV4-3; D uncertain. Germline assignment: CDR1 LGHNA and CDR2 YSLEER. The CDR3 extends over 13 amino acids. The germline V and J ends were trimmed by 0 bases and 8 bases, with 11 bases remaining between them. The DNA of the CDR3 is TGCGCCAGCAGCCAAGATAGGCGGTTCCAGCAGTACTTC. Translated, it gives CASSQDRRFQQYF.

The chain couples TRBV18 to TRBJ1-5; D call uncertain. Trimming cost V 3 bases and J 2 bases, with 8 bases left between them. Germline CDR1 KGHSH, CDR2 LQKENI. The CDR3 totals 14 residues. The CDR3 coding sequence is TGTGCCAGCTCACCCTCGGGTGGCAATCAGCCCCAGCATTTT. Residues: CASSPSGGNQPQHF.

The CDR3 sequence: CASSVTESSPLHF. The CDR3 nucleotides are TGTGCCAGCAGTGTGACAGAAAGTTCACCCCTCCACTTT. The rearrangement links TRBV2 to TRBJ1-6; possibly TRBD1 for D (5 bases). The CDR3 is 13 amino acids. Trimming took 4 bases from V and 9 from J, leaving 10 bases between them. The germline gives CDR1 SNHLY, CDR2 FYNNEI. The variable domain in full, completed from reference TRBV2 and TRBJ1-6, reads EPEVTQTPSHQVTQMGQEVILRCVPISNHLYFYWYRQILGQKVEFLVSFYNNEISEKSEIFDDQFSVERPDGSNFTLKIRSTKLEDSAMYFCASSVTESSPLHFGNGTRLTVT.

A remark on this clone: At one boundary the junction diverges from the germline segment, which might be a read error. The CDR3 is CASSLEGGNTEAFF. The CDR3 DNA sequence: TGTGCCAGCAGCCTAGAGGGAGGGAACACTGAAGCTTTCTTT. J is TRBJ1-1 and V is TRBV11-2; D not resolved. CDR3 size: 14 residues. From germline, CDR1 is SGHAT and CDR2 FQNNGV.

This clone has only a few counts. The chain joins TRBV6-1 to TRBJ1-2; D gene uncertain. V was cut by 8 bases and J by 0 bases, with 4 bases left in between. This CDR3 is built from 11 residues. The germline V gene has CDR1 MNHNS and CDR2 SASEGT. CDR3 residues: CASGSNYGYTF. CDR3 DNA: TGTGCCAGCGGCTCTAACTATGGCTACACCTTC.

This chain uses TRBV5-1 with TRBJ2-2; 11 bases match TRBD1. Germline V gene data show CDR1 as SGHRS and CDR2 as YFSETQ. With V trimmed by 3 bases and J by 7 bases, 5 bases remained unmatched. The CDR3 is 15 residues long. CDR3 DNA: TGCGCCAGCAGCTCTGGACAGGGGGCAGTCGGGGAGCTGTTTTTT. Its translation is CASSSGQGAVGELFF.

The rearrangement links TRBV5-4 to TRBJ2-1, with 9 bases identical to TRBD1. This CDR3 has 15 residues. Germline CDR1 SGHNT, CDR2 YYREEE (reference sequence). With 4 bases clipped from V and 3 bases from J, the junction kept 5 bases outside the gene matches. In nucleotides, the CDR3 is TGTGCCAGCAGCGTCGGACAGGGGAACTACAATGAGCAGTTCTTC. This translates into CASSVGQGNYNEQFF.

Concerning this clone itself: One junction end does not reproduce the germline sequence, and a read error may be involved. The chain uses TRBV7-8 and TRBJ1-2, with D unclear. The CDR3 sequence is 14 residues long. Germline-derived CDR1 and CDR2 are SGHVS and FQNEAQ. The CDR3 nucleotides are TGTGCCAGCAGCTTAGTCCAGCCAGCTAGCGGCTACCCCTTC. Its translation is CASSLVQPASGYPF.

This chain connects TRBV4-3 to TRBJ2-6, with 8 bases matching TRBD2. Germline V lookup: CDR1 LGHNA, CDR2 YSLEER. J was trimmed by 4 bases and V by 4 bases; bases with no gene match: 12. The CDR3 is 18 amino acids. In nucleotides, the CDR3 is TGCGCCAGCAGCCCGGGGGGGGACACCGGGTCCGGGGCCAACGTCCTGACTTTC. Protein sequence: CASSPGGDTGSGANVLTF.